The 23 T cell receptor beta chains listed next were all sequenced from one sample in a study of human CD8 memory T cell subsets. Making the TCR beta libraries relied on UMI-labeled 5' RACE. From its re-call of the 5' RACE reads, TCRdb lists each CDR3 protein once, without DNA. Its listing shows fewer than 11,000 distinct CDR3 sequences. The sample consisted of CD8+ stem-like memory T cells (TSCM and TCM) sorted from PBMCs. Indicated subset: stem-like memory CD8 T cells (TSTEM), CCR7+ PD-1- TIGIT-. These receptors all come from a human donor in good health.

J is TRBJ2-7 and V is TRBV20-1; TCRdb's D call, TRBD2, is unchecked because there is no DNA. This CDR3 comprises 13 residues. Germline CDR1 and CDR2: DFQATT and SNEGSKA (reference sequence). Here the CDR3 reads CSARGRGGYEQYF.

The rearrangement joins TRBV7-7 to TRBJ2-1; lacking DNA, the TRBD1 call made by TCRdb goes unchecked. The CDR3 totals 17 residues. The germline gives CDR1 SSHAT, CDR2 FNYEAQ (reference sequence). CDR3: CASSERLAGASYNEQFF. The entire variable domain, with the rest obtained from reference TRBV7-7 and TRBJ2-1, is as follows: GAGVSQSPRYKVTKRGQDVTLRCDPISSHATLYWYQQALGQGPEFLTYFNYEAQPDKSGLPSDRFSAERPEGSISTLTIQRTEQRDSAMYRCASSERLAGASYNEQFFGPGTRLTVL.

This rearrangement joins TRBV7-6 to TRBJ2-1; TCRdb gives TRBD2 as the D gene, but with no DNA this cannot be confirmed. The CDR3 is made up of 16 amino acids. Germline V gene lookup returns CDR1 SGHVS and CDR2 FNYEAQ. This CDR3 reads CASSPTTSGSRNEQFF.

The chain's CDR3 is CSARSGRSYEQYF. The rearrangement joins TRBV20-1 to TRBJ2-7. Per the germline V gene, CDR1 is DFQATT and CDR2 is SNEGSKA (reference sequence). The CDR3 runs to 13 residues.

The genes are TRBV3-1 and TRBJ2-1; TCRdb proposes TRBD2, but this gene call is untestable without DNA. This CDR3 has 15 amino acids. Germline CDR1 is LGHDT and CDR2 is YNNKEL (reference sequence). Here the CDR3 reads CASTHRDSNYNEQFF.

The V call is TRBV7-3, the J call TRBJ1-1; TCRdb proposes TRBD1, but this gene call is untestable without DNA. The germline V gene encodes CDR1 SGHTA and CDR2 FQGTGA. This CDR3 has 14 residues. The CDR3 spells CASILQGLNTEAFF.

The chain recombines TRBV20-1 with TRBJ2-2; checking the TCRdb D call of TRBD1 is not possible without DNA. This CDR3 has 13 residues. Germline CDR1 DFQATT, CDR2 SNEGSKA (reference sequence). The CDR3 reads CSARAGDTGELFF.

This sequence joins TRBV7-3 and TRBJ2-5; TCRdb selects TRBD1, and the lack of DNA leaves this call unchecked. The V gene's germline CDR1 is SGHTA and CDR2 FQGTGA. CDR3 size: 14 residues. The CDR3 is CASSLLGGAETQYF.

This chain joins TRBV20-1 and TRBJ1-3. CDR1 DFQATT and CDR2 SNEGSKA come from the germline V gene (reference sequence). The CDR3 runs 13 residues. CDR3 residues: CSARGWAGNTIYF.

The chain couples TRBV6-5 to TRBJ1-1; TCRdb designates TRBD1, a call that cannot be tested without DNA. Per the germline V gene, CDR1 is MNHEY and CDR2 is SVGAGI. The CDR3 runs 15 residues. The CDR3: CASSYTTGGGTEAFF.

The gene calls are TRBV5-6 and TRBJ2-3; TCRdb returns TRBD2, unconfirmable since there is no DNA. Germline CDR1 is SGHDT and CDR2 is YYEEEE. The CDR3 sequence is 20 residues long. CDR3 sequence reads: CASSLDGTSGGNPRTDTQYF.

The rearrangement links TRBV11-3 to TRBJ2-2; the D gene TCRdb calls, TRBD1, cannot be checked with no DNA. CDR3 length: 16 residues. From germline, CDR1 is SGHNT and CDR2 YENEEA. The CDR3 sequence is CASSLRDGGNTGELFF.

V usage is TRBV19 and J usage is TRBJ2-5. CDR1 LNHDA and CDR2 SQIVND come from the germline V gene (reference sequence). The CDR3 length is 13 residues. The CDR3 region is CASSPHHSETQYF.

The gene calls are TRBV11-2 and TRBJ2-1; without DNA, the TCRdb call of TRBD1 cannot be checked. Per the germline V gene, CDR1 is SGHAT and CDR2 is FQNNGV. The CDR3 has 16 residues. The CDR3 region is CASSPLGAGPYNEQFF.

Judged by frequency, this clonotype is medium-sized (0.01 to 0.1%). The rearrangement joins TRBV27 to TRBJ1-1. CDR1 MNHEY and CDR2 SMNVEV come from the germline V gene (reference sequence). The CDR3 loop spans 14 amino acids. The CDR3 is CASTHRDMNTEAFF.

This sequence joins TRBV12-3 or TRBV12-4 and TRBJ1-1. The CDR3 loop spans 14 amino acids. CDR3 protein: CASSTPSMNTEAFF.

The V and J genes are TRBV7-2 and TRBJ2-5. CDR3 length: 14 residues. The germline gives CDR1 SGHTA, CDR2 FQGNSA. Here the CDR3 reads CASSEWDEQETQYF.

This rearrangement joins TRBV4-3 to TRBJ1-2; TCRdb returns TRBD1, unconfirmable since there is no DNA. CDR3 size: 16 residues. Germline CDR1 LGHNA, CDR2 YSLEER. CDR3 in amino acids: CASSQVGRGSPYGYTF.

This clonotype is labeled medium-sized based on frequency. The rearrangement joins TRBV4-1 to TRBJ1-2; TCRdb names TRBD1, which stays unverified in the absence of DNA. The CDR3 is 14 residues long. CDR1 and CDR2 (germline): MGHRA, YSYEKL. CDR3 sequence: CASSHVRGIDGYTF.

This clonotype registers medium-sized by frequency. V is TRBV29-1 and J is TRBJ1-4; TCRdb names TRBD1, which stays unverified in the absence of DNA. The CDR3 runs to 13 residues. The V gene's germline CDR1 is SQVTM and CDR2 ANQGSEA. CDR3: CSVEGNREEKLFF.

This chain uses TRBV27 with TRBJ2-1; TCRdb selects TRBD1, and the lack of DNA leaves this call unchecked. Germline CDR1 reads MNHEY; CDR2 reads SMNVEV (reference sequence). CDR3 size: 15 residues. This CDR3 reads CASSPRTGSYNEQFF.

In terms of frequency, this clonotype is medium-sized (0.01 to 0.1%). The gene calls are TRBV20-1 and TRBJ2-2; no DNA is available, so the TRBD2 call from TCRdb remains unchecked. The germline V gene encodes CDR1 DFQATT and CDR2 SNEGSKA (reference sequence). The CDR3 extends over 14 amino acids. The CDR3 protein is CSARWDSNTGELFF.

By frequency, this clonotype registers medium-sized. The J gene is TRBJ2-1, the V gene TRBV6-2 or TRBV6-3; with no DNA, the TCRdb D assignment of TRBD2 cannot be verified. CDR1 and CDR2 from the germline V gene are MNHEY and SVGEGT. The CDR3 has 15 amino acids. CDR3 sequence: CASSSGTSGVNEQFF.